The entry that follows covers one TCR beta chain sequence. The antigen is unknown. The CDR3 covers 14 residues. Trimming took 4 bases from V and 3 from J, leaving 13 bases between them. Germline V lookup: CDR1 PRHDT, CDR2 FYEKMQ (reference sequence). The PCR was carried out with 60 Vbeta primers and 13 Jbeta primers. Measured with immunoSEQ multiplex PCR; TCRdb has only the in-frame clones, and not every one. The data contain 140,000 to 150,000 clones, around 78% of them seen just once; the ten biggest clones take up 2% to 3%. This sample was taken from a study of cytomegalovirus exposure and HLA in healthy donors. Overall study context: Earlier work reported 117 million unique TCR beta sequences from about 180 million T cells.

General study findings and limits: The study flagged approximately 180 TCR beta chains as cytomegalovirus-associated. In a later analysis, parvovirus B19, influenza, CMV and Epstein-Barr virus appeared linked to several top co-occurrence clusters. 87-base-pair reads could not separate some V segments, including TRBV6-2 and TRBV6-3.

Sequences were obtained from PBMCs. The TCR originated in a woman aged 18 to 35 in good health and CMV-seropositive. The gene calls are TRBV13 and TRBJ2-7, with D perhaps TRBD1 (6 bases). CDR3 loop: CASSWGRVNYEQYF. The CDR3 bases are TGTGCCAGCAGCTGGGGGCGGGTGAACTACGAGCAGTACTTC.